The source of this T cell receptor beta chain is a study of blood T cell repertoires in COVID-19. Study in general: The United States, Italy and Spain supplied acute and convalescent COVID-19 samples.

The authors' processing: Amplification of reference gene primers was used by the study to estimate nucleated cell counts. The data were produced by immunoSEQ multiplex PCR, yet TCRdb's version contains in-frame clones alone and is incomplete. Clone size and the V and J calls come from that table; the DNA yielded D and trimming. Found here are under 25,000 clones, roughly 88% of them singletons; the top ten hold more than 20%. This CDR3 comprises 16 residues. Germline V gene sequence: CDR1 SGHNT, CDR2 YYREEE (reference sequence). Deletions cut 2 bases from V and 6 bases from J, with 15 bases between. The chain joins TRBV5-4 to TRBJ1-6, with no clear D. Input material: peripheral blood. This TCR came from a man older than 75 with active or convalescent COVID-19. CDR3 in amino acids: CASSLGSSGLNSPLHF. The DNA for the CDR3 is TGTGCCAGCAGCTTAGGGTCCAGCGGCCTTAATTCACCCCTCCACTTT.